Below, 10 T cell receptor beta chains from the same sample are listed, as sequenced in a study of OX40 agonist ivuxolimab in advanced cancers. Here immunoSEQ multiplex PCR was the method, and the copy in TCRdb shows in-frame clones only, minus some. The table records roughly 58,000 clones, 85% of them present only once. Here the sequenced sample was CD4+ or CD8+ T cells sorted from blood, taken in a trial of the OX40 agonist ivuxolimab. The receptors derive from an adult with an advanced solid tumor such as melanoma, head and neck, liver or kidney cancer.

The chain uses TRBV7-3 and TRBJ2-3; 9 bases line up with TRBD2. J was trimmed by 7 bases and V by 2 bases; bases with no gene match: 7. The CDR3 is made up of 15 amino acids. The germline V gene has CDR1 SGHTA and CDR2 FQGTGA. CDR3: CASSLAGGPGYTQYF. CDR3 nucleotides: TGTGCCAGCAGCTTAGCGGGGGGGCCGGGCTATACGCAGTATTTT.

This clone occurred once. The CDR3 sequence is CASSIGQGSSYEQYF. The CDR3 nucleotides read TGTGCCAGTAGTATAGGACAGGGTAGCTCCTACGAGCAGTACTTC. The chain recombines TRBV19 with TRBJ2-7, with 7 positions matching TRBD1. This CDR3 contains 15 residues. J was trimmed by 0 bases and V by 1 base; bases with no gene match: 3. Germline V gene data show CDR1 as LNHDA and CDR2 as SQIVND (reference sequence).

The V gene is TRBV29-1, the J gene TRBJ2-1; 10 bases are a match to TRBD2. In germline, CDR1 is SQVTM, CDR2 ANQGSEA. J gave up 3 bases and V 4 bases, and 3 bases lay outside the gene matches. The CDR3 spans 14 residues. The CDR3 protein is CSVALAGVYNEQFF. As DNA, the CDR3 is TGCAGCGTTGCCCTAGCGGGAGTCTACAATGAGCAGTTCTTC.

This clone occurred a few times. The chain has TRBV27 and TRBJ2-1; 9 bases align to TRBD1. With V trimmed by 4 bases and J by 6 bases, 4 bases remained unmatched. CDR3 size: 14 residues. Germline CDR1 MNHEY, CDR2 SMNVEV (reference sequence). The CDR3 DNA sequence: TGTGCCAGCAGTTGGACAGGGGAATTCAATGAGCAGTTCTTC. It is translated as CASSWTGEFNEQFF.

J is TRBJ1-5 and V is TRBV14, with TRBD1 identical over 9 bases. J was trimmed by 11 bases and V by 4 bases; bases with no gene match: 3. Germline loops: CDR1 SGHDN, CDR2 FVKESK. The CDR3 sequence is 12 residues long. The CDR3 DNA is TGTGCCAGCAGCCTCGGGACAGGGTCCCAGCATTTT. Translated, it gives CASSLGTGSQHF.

V gene TRBV7-9 combines with J gene TRBJ2-3; D is uncertain. The CDR3 is 15 residues long. V shed 4 bases and J shed 4 bases, with 15 bases lying between them. Germline assignment: CDR1 SEHNR and CDR2 FQNEAQ (reference sequence). The CDR3 DNA reads as TGTGCCAGCAGCTGGGATAGGGTTTTGGCAGATACGCAGTATTTT. Its translation is CASSWDRVLADTQYF.

The chain uses TRBV2 and TRBJ1-2, with 8 nucleotides matching TRBD1. After removal of 3 bases from V and 8 bases from J, the junction contained 8 bases not matched to a gene. CDR1 is SNHLY and CDR2 is FYNNEI in the germline V gene. The CDR3 is 14 amino acids. The CDR3 region is CASSEGGQGVGYTF. The CDR3 region has the DNA TGTGCCAGCAGTGAGGGTGGACAGGGAGTAGGCTACACCTTC.

The V call is TRBV2, the J call TRBJ1-3; weak D call: TRBD1 (5 bases). The CDR3 consists of 14 residues. Trimming removed 6 bases at V and 3 bases at J, with 12 bases between. Germline V lookup: CDR1 SNHLY, CDR2 FYNNEI. The CDR3 sequence: CASSAWDGGNTIYF. Here the CDR3 DNA reads TGTGCCAGCAGCGCCTGGGACGGTGGAAACACCATATATTTT.

The chain couples TRBV6-5 to TRBJ2-3, with D perhaps being TRBD1 or TRBD2 (6 bases each). Looked up from germline, CDR1 is MNHEY and CDR2 is SVGAGI. This CDR3 is 15 amino acids long. Trimming shortened V by 0 bases and J by 2 bases, and 9 bases separated the two germline ends. The CDR3 DNA reads as TGTGCCAGCAGTTACTCTGGGGGGCCCACAGATACGCAGTATTTT. It yields the protein CASSYSGGPTDTQYF.

The chain carries TRBV11-2 and TRBJ1-6, with D uncertain. Germline loops: CDR1 SGHAT, CDR2 FQNNGV. CDR3 length: 15 amino acids. The V and J ends lost 3 bases and 6 bases respectively, with 12 bases between them. The CDR3 spells CASSFSTDSNSPLHF. The CDR3 DNA is TGTGCCAGCAGCTTTTCGACGGATAGTAATTCACCCCTCCACTTT.